A single sample is the source of the 16 T cell receptor beta chains below, sequenced in a study of blood T cell repertoires in COVID-19. Clones were sequenced by immunoSEQ multiplex PCR, and TCRdb holds only the in-frame ones, with some missing. This table has fewer than 200,000 clones, about four fifths appearing once. Sequencing was performed on peripheral blood. These receptors came from a woman of 80 years or more with acute or convalescent COVID-19.

V usage is TRBV5-1 and J usage is TRBJ2-4, with D tentatively TRBD2 (5 bases). The CDR3 covers 12 residues. Trimming shortened V by 1 base and J by 10 bases, and 9 bases separated the two germline ends. Germline lookup yields CDR1 SGHRS and CDR2 YFSETQ. The CDR3 protein is CASSLNSEIQYF. DNA of the CDR3: TGCGCCAGCAGCTTGAATAGCGAGATTCAGTACTTC.

The chain recombines TRBV19 with TRBJ1-2, with D perhaps matching TRBD1 (5 bases). This CDR3 comprises 14 residues. Per the germline V gene, CDR1 is LNHDA and CDR2 is SQIVND (reference sequence). Trimming took 7 bases from V and 0 from J, leaving 12 bases between them. The CDR3 DNA sequence: TGTGCCAGTACCCGGGGACTTACTAACTATGGCTACACCTTC. It yields the protein CASTRGLTNYGYTF.

This chain joins TRBV14 and TRBJ2-7; 8 bases are shared with TRBD1. Germline V gene lookup returns CDR1 SGHDN and CDR2 FVKESK. V shed 4 bases, J shed 2 bases, and the junction held 10 bases outside the gene matches. The CDR3 totals 16 residues. The CDR3 reads CASSRGQGVFPYEQYF. CDR3 nucleotides: TGTGCCAGCAGCCGAGGACAGGGAGTCTTCCCCTACGAGCAGTACTTC.

This rearrangement joins TRBV5-1 to TRBJ2-7; 8 nucleotides agree with TRBD1. This CDR3 spans 15 amino acids. Germline CDR1 is SGHRS and CDR2 is YFSETQ. Losses at the gene ends were 0 bases for V and 3 bases for J; bases not matched to a gene: 5. The CDR3 DNA reads TGCGCCAGCAGCTTGGCCCCCGGGACAGGCTACGAGCAGTACTTC. It encodes CASSLAPGTGYEQYF.

In regard to this clone: The junction and the germline gene differ at one end; a read error may be behind it. The V gene is TRBV5-6, the J gene TRBJ2-3, with 7 bases lining up with TRBD2. Germline values: CDR1 SGHDT, CDR2 YYEEEE. The CDR3 is 13 amino acids. This chain's CDR3 is CASSMTSTDTQYF. DNA of the CDR3: TGTGCCAGCAGCATGACTAGCACGGATACGCAGTATTTT.

This clone was recorded only once. V gene TRBV5-1 combines with J gene TRBJ1-2; D perhaps matches TRBD1 (6 bases). This CDR3 region has 14 residues. V was cut by 1 base and J by 2 bases, with 9 bases left in between. Germline V lookup: CDR1 SGHRS, CDR2 YFSETQ. CDR3 amino acids: CASSLSGENYGYTF. The CDR3 DNA follows: TGCGCCAGCAGCTTGTCAGGGGAGAACTATGGCTACACCTTC.

This chain connects TRBV29-1 to TRBJ2-5, with 10 positions matching TRBD1. The ends lost 5 bases at V and 4 bases at J; junction bases unmatched: 7. The CDR3 is 14 residues long. From germline, CDR1 is SQVTM and CDR2 ANQGSEA. CDR3 region: CSVRDRGGVETQYF. The DNA for the CDR3 is TGCAGCGTTAGGGACAGGGGTGGGGTAGAGACCCAGTACTTC.

To note about this clone: The junction departs from the called germline gene at one end, perhaps through a read error. The V gene is TRBV5-1, the J gene TRBJ2-7, with 8 positions matching TRBD1. This CDR3 contains 16 residues. CDR1 is SGHRS, CDR2 YFSETQ, per germline. The chain's CDR3 is CASSWTGTGQSYEQCF. The CDR3 DNA reads as TGCGCCAGCAGCTGGACCGGGACAGGACAGTCCTACGAGCAGTGCTTC.

J is TRBJ2-2 and V is TRBV7-9; no definite D call. CDR1 is SEHNR, CDR2 FQNEAQ, per germline (reference sequence). This CDR3 region has 14 residues. The V gene lost 2 bases and the J gene lost 7 bases, with 11 bases spanning the gap. The CDR3 coding sequence is TGTGCCAGCAGCTTAACTCGGGTCGGCGGGGAGCTGTTTTTT. It encodes CASSLTRVGGELFF.

The chain carries TRBV28 and TRBJ1-5, with TRBD1 as a possible D gene (5 bases). The CDR3 has 16 amino acids. With 5 bases removed from V and 2 bases from J, the gap between germline ends came to 16 bases. CDR1 and CDR2 (germline): MDHEN, SYDVKM. CDR3 loop: CASSPLGAGGNQPQHF. The CDR3 region has the DNA TGTGCCAGCAGTCCCCTAGGGGCGGGAGGCAATCAGCCCCAGCATTTT.

The V gene is TRBV4-3, the J gene TRBJ2-1, with 11 bases lining up with TRBD2. CDR1 LGHNA and CDR2 YSLEER come from the germline V gene. CDR3 length equals 17 residues. The ends lost 0 bases at V and 3 bases at J; junction bases unmatched: 4. This CDR3 reads CASSQEALAGVYNEQFF. CDR3 bases: TGCGCCAGCAGCCAAGAGGCACTAGCGGGAGTCTACAATGAGCAGTTCTTC.

This clone was recorded only once. V and J are TRBV12-5 and TRBJ2-1, with 8 nucleotides matching TRBD2. Germline-derived CDR1 and CDR2 are LGHNT and FRNRAP. CDR3 size: 14 residues. Losses at the gene ends were 3 bases for V and 9 bases for J; bases not matched to a gene: 7. CDR3 protein: CASGLGSGSGEQFF. The CDR3 DNA sequence: TGTGCTAGTGGTTTAGGAAGCGGGAGTGGTGAGCAGTTCTTC.

The genes are TRBV6-2 or TRBV6-3 and TRBJ2-6; 7 bases align to TRBD1. Germline CDR1 MNHEY, CDR2 SVGEGT. This CDR3 comprises 19 residues. With V trimmed by 0 bases and J by 0 bases, 8 bases remained unmatched. This CDR3 reads CASSYSPTGKSSGANVLTF. The CDR3 DNA sequence: TGTGCCAGCAGTTACTCGCCGACAGGGAAAAGCTCTGGGGCCAACGTCCTGACTTTC.

This sequence joins TRBV5-6 and TRBJ2-5; 8 bases map to TRBD1. The junction had 11 bases not matched to a gene; V was cut back by 6 bases and J by 4 bases. The CDR3 consists of 15 residues. Per germline, CDR1 SGHDT and CDR2 YYEEEE. CDR3 bases: TGTGCCAGCAAGATAATGGACAGGGCAGGAGAGACCCAGTACTTC. Translating it yields CASKIMDRAGETQYF.

The rearrangement uses TRBV7-2 and TRBJ1-1; no definite D call. V shed 4 bases and J shed 3 bases, with 9 bases lying between them. The CDR3 totals 13 residues. Germline V gene lookup returns CDR1 SGHTA and CDR2 FQGNSA. The CDR3 region is CASSYAADTEAFF. The CDR3 region has the DNA TGTGCCAGCAGCTACGCGGCGGACACTGAAGCTTTCTTT. The full variable domain, with the rest looked up from reference TRBV7-2 and TRBJ1-1, is GAGVSQSPSNKVTEKGKDVELRCDPISGHTALYWYRQSLGQGLEFLIYFQGNSAPDKSGLPSDRFSAERTGGSVSTLTIQRTQQEDSAVYLCASSYAADTEAFFGQGTRLTVV.

The chain has TRBV2 and TRBJ2-3, with 10 bases aligning to TRBD2. With 8 bases clipped from V and 4 bases from J, the junction kept 3 bases outside the gene matches. This CDR3 has 13 residues. The germline V gene encodes CDR1 SNHLY and CDR2 FYNNEI. The DNA of the CDR3 is TGTGCCAGCGGTAGCGGGAGGTCAGATACGCAGTATTTT. Residues: CASGSGRSDTQYF.